Only a few counts were recorded for the clone carrying this T cell receptor beta chain. Its antigen is as yet unknown. It was cDNA, reverse transcribed from extracted RNA, that served as the sequencing template. The protocol was immunoSEQ multiplex PCR, while the TCRdb copy is restricted to in-frame clones and leaves out a portion. Of roughly 200,000 clones in the sample, more than 55% were seen once. This specimen comes from a study of CD8+ T cells in alopecia areata. Study-level findings and limits: Scalp sequencing also captures normal skin's resident alphabeta T cells. Higher clonality than in normal scalp was seen in lesional scalp, especially alopecia totalis/universalis.

This CDR3 is 15 amino acids long. The ends were cut back, 0 bases at V and 3 bases at J, with 11 bases in the middle. Sample: CD8+ T cells sorted from blood. The source of this sequence is a human donor in good health. The V gene is TRBV23-1, the J gene TRBJ1-1; D is uncertain. TRBV23-1 is known as an ORF, though its function is uncertain. CDR3 nucleotides: TGCGCCAGCAGTCAATCGGCGGACGGGGACACTGAAGCTTTCTTT. Translation gives CASSQSADGDTEAFF.